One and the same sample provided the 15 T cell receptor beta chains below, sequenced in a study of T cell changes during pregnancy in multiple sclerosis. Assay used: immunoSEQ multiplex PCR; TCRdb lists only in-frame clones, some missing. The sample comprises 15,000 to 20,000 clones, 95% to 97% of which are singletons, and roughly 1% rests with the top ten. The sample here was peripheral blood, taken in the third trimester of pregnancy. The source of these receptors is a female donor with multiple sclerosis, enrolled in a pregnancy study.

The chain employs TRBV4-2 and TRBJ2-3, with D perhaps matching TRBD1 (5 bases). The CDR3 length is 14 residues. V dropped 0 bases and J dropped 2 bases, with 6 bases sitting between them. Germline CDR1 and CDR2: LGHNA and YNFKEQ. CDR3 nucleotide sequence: TGTGCCAGCAGCCAAGAAGGGGACACAGATACGCAGTATTTT. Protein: CASSQEGDTDTQYF.

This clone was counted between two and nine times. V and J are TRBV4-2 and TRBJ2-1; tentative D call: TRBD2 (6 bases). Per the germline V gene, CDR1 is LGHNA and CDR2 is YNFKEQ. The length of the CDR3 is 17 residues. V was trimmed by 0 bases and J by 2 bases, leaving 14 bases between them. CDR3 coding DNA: TGTGCCAGCAGCCAAGATCGTGGCCTAGCGACCTACAATGAGCAGTTCTTC. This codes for CASSQDRGLATYNEQFF.

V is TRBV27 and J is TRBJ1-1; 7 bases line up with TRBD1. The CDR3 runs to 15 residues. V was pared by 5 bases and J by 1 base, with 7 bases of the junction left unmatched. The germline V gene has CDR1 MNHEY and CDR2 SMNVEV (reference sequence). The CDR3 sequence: CASSPHGTENTEAFF. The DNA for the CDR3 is TGTGCCAGCAGTCCGCACGGGACAGAGAACACTGAAGCTTTCTTT.

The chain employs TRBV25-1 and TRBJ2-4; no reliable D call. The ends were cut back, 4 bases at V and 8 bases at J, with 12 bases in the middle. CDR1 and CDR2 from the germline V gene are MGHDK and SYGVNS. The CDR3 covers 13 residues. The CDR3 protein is CASSGPLEHIQYF. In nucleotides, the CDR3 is TGTGCCAGCAGTGGACCCCTGGAGCACATTCAGTACTTC.

For the CDR3, the DNA is TGTGCCAGCAGTACTGACAGGGTGGGCGAGACCCAGTACTTC. Protein product: CASSTDRVGETQYF. This rearrangement joins TRBV28 to TRBJ2-5; 7 bases are a match to TRBD1. V lost 5 bases to trimming and J lost 5 bases; unmatched junction nucleotides: 8. The CDR3 spans 14 residues. Germline assignment: CDR1 MDHEN and CDR2 SYDVKM. Full variable domain (outside the CDR3, taken from reference TRBV28 and TRBJ2-5): DVKVTQSSRYLVKRTGEKVFLECVQDMDHENMFWYRQDPGLGLRLIYFSYDVKMKEKGDIPEGYSVSREKKERFSLILESASTNQTSMYLCASSTDRVGETQYFGPGTRLLVL.

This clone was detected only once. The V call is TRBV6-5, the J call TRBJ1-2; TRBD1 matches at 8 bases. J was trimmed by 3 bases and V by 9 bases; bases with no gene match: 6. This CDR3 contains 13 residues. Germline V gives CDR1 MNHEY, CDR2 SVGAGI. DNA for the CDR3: TGTGCCAGTCGGGACAGGCTTTACTATGGCTACACCTTC. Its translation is CASRDRLYYGYTF.

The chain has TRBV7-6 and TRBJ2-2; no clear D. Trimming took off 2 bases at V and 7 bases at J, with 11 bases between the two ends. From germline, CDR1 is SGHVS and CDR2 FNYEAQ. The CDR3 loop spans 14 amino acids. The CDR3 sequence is CASSLLPFSGELFF. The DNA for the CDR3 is TGTGCCAGCAGCTTATTGCCCTTCAGCGGGGAGCTGTTTTTT.

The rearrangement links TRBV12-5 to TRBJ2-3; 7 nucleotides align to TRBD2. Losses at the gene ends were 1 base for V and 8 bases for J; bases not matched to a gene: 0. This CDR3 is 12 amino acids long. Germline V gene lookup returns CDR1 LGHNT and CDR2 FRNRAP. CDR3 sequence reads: CASGLGGGTQYF. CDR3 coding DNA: TGTGCTAGTGGTTTGGGGGGGGGTACGCAGTATTTT.

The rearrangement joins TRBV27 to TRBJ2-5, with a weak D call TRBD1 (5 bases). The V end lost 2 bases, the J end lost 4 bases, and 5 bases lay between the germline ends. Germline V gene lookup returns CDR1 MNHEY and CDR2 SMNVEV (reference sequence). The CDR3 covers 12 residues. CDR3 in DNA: TGTGCCAGCAGTTTAAGGGGAGAGACCCAGTACTTC. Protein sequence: CASSLRGETQYF.

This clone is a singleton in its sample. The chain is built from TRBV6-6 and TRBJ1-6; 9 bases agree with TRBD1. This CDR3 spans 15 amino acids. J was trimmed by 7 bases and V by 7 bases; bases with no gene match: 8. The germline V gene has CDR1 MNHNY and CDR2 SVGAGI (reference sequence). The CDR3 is CASTQGTGLNSPLHF. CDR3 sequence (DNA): TGTGCCAGCACCCAAGGGACAGGGTTAAATTCACCCCTCCACTTT.

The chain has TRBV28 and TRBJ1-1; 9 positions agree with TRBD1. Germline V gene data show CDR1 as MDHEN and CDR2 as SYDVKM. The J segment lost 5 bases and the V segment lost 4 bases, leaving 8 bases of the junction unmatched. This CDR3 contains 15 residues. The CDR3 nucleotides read TGTGCCAGCAGTTACCCCGGACAGGGGAGAACTGAAGCTTTCTTT. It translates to CASSYPGQGRTEAFF.

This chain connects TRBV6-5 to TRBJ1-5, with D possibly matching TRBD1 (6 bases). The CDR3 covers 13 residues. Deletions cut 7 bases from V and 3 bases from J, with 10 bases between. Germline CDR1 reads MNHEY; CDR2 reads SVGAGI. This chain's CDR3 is CASKRQDNQPQHF. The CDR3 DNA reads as TGTGCCAGCAAGCGACAGGACAATCAGCCCCAGCATTTT.

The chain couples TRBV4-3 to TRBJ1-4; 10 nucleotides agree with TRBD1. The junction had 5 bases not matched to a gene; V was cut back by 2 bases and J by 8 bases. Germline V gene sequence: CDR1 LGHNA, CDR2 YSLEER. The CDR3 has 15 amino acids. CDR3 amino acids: CASSQSGTGVEKLFF. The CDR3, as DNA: TGCGCCAGCAGCCAATCCGGGACAGGGGTCGAAAAACTGTTTTTT.

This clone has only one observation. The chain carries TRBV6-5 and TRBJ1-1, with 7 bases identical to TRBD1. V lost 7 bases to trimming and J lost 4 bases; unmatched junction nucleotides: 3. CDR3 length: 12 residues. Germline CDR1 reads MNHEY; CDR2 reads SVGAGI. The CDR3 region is CASTRTGTEAFF. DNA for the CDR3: TGTGCCAGCACCCGGACAGGCACTGAAGCTTTCTTT.

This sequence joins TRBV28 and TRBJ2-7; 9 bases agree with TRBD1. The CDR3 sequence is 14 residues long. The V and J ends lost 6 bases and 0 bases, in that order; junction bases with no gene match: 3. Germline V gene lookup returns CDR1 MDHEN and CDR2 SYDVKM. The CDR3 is CASRGTGNSYEQYF. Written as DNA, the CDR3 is TGTGCCAGCAGGGGGACAGGGAACTCCTACGAGCAGTACTTC.